The rows below give T cell receptor beta chains drawn from one sample of a study of human T cells and chemical hapten exposure. A single record per CDR3 protein comes from TCRdb applying MiXCR to the 5' RACE reads. The table lists about 81,000 distinct CDR3 sequences, 6.5% to 8.5% of them singletons, with approximately 2.3% in the top ten. Every receptor here comes from a male donor in good health. Both conserved end residues are part of each CDR3. D genes are given only for firm matches. Not all rows give a size; the values are once, few, many and, for expanded clones, a class.

d_call: TRBD1
j_call: TRBJ2-7
v_call: TRBV18
clone_size: many
cdr3_aa: CASSPLTGEERDEQYF
cdr3_nt: TGTGCCAGCTCACCATTAACAGGGGAAGAAAGGGACGAGCAGTACTTC

d_call: NA
j_call: TRBJ2-7
v_call: TRBV7-9
clone_size: few
cdr3_aa: CASSNPGTGYEQYF
cdr3_nt: TGTGCCAGCAGCAACCCCGGGACGGGCTACGAGCAGTACTTC

d_call: NA
j_call: TRBJ1-5
v_call: TRBV7-2
clone_size: NA
cdr3_aa: CASSSPGGGVGQPQHF
cdr3_nt: TGTGCCAGCAGCTCCCCCGGGGGGGGAGTGGGCCAGCCCCAGCATTTT

d_call: TRBD1
j_call: TRBJ1-2
v_call: TRBV15
clone_size: NA
cdr3_aa: CATSRRGQEGGYTF
cdr3_nt: TGTGCCACCAGCCGCCGAGGACAGGAGGGGGGCTACACCTTC

d_call: TRBD2
j_call: TRBJ2-2
v_call: TRBV7-6
clone_size: many
cdr3_aa: CASSVAGTSVTGELFF
cdr3_nt: TGTGCCAGCAGCGTAGCCGGGACTAGCGTGACCGGGGAGCTGTTTTTT

d_call: NA
j_call: TRBJ1-1
v_call: TRBV7-8
clone_size: few
cdr3_aa: CASTRQTNTEAFF
cdr3_nt: TGTGCCAGCACCCGACAGACTAACACTGAAGCTTTCTTT

d_call: NA
j_call: TRBJ2-7
v_call: TRBV12-5
clone_size: NA
cdr3_aa: CASGLPTYEQYF
cdr3_nt: TGTGCTAGTGGTTTGCCGACCTACGAGCAGTACTTC

d_call: NA
j_call: TRBJ2-2
v_call: TRBV7-9
clone_size: many
cdr3_aa: CASSLDRKRNTGELFF
cdr3_nt: TGTGCCAGCAGCTTAGACCGTAAAAGGAACACCGGGGAGCTGTTTTTT

d_call: TRBD2
j_call: TRBJ2-5
v_call: TRBV5-1
clone_size: NA
cdr3_aa: CASTQTSGSGETQYF
cdr3_nt: TGCGCCAGCACTCAGACTAGCGGGAGTGGAGAGACCCAGTACTTC

d_call: NA
j_call: TRBJ2-5
v_call: TRBV21-1
clone_size: NA
cdr3_aa: CASRKGGTGFRETQYF
cdr3_nt: TGTGCCAGCAGGAAAGGTGGGACAGGGTTCCGAGAGACCCAGTACTTC

d_call: NA
j_call: TRBJ1-5
v_call: TRBV6-2/TRBV6-3
clone_size: NA
cdr3_aa: CASSYLSVSGNQPQHF
cdr3_nt: TGTGCCAGCAGTTACTTGTCCGTAAGCGGCAATCAGCCCCAGCATTTT

d_call: NA
j_call: TRBJ1-6
v_call: TRBV12-3/TRBV12-4
clone_size: NA
cdr3_aa: CASKGGPASNPLHF
cdr3_nt: TGTGCCAGCAAAGGGGGACCGGCTAGTAATCCCCTCCACTTT

d_call: TRBD1
j_call: TRBJ1-5
v_call: TRBV15
clone_size: NA
cdr3_aa: CATSRVRGNIGQPQHF
cdr3_nt: TGTGCCACCAGCAGAGTCAGGGGGAATATCGGTCAGCCCCAGCATTTT

d_call: NA
j_call: TRBJ1-1
v_call: TRBV4-1
clone_size: NA
cdr3_aa: CASSQDIVQGLGAFF
cdr3_nt: TGCGCCAGCAGCCAAGATATTGTGCAGGGGCTCGGTGCTTTCTTT

d_call: NA
j_call: TRBJ2-7
v_call: TRBV4-3
clone_size: many
cdr3_aa: CASSRDSSYEQYF
cdr3_nt: TGCGCCAGCAGCCGAGACTCCTCCTACGAGCAGTACTTC